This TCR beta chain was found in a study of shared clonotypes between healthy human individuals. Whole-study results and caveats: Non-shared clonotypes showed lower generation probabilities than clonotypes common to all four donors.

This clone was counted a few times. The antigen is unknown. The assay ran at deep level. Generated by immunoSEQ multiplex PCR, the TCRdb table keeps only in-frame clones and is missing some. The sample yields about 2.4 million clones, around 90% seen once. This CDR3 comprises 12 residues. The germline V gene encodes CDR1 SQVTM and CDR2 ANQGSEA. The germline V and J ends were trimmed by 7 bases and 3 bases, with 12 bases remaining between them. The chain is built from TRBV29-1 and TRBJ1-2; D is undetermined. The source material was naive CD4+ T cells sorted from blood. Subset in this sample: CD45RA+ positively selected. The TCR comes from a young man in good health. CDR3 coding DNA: TGCAGCGGATTCAAGTTGGACTATGGCTACACCTTC. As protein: CSGFKLDYGYTF. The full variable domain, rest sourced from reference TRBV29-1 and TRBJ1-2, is SAVISQKPSRDICQRGTSLTIQCQVDSQVTMMFWYRQQPGQSLTLIATANQGSEATYESGFVIDKFPISRPNLTFSTLTVSNMSPEDSSIYLCSGFKLDYGYTFGSGTRLTVV.